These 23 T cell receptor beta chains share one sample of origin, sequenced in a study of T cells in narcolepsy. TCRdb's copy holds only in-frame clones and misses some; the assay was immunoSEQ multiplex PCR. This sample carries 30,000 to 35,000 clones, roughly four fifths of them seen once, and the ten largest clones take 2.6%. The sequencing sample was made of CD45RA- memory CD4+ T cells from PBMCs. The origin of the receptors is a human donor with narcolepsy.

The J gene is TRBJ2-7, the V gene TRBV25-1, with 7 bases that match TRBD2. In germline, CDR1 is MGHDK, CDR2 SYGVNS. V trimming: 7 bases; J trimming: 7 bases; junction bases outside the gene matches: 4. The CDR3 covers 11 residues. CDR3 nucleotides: TGTGCCAGCAAGGGAGGGGTTGAGCAGTACTTC. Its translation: CASKGGVEQYF.

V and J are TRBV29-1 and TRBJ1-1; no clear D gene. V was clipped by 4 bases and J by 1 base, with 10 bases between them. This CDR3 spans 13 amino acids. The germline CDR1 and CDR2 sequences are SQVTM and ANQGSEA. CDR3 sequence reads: CSVGSSGNTEAFF. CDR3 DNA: TGCAGCGTTGGTTCCTCGGGGAACACTGAAGCTTTCTTT.

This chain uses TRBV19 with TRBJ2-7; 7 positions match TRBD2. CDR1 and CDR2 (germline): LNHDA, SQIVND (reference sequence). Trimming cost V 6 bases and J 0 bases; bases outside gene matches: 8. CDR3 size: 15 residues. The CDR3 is CASSLGGDYSYEQYF. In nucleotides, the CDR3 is TGTGCCAGTAGCCTCGGCGGGGACTACTCCTACGAGCAGTACTTC.

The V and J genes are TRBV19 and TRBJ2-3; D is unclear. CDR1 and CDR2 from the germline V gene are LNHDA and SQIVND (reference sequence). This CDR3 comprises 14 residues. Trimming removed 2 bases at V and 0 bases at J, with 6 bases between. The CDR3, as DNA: TGTGCCAGTAGTATAACGTCTAGCACAGATACGCAGTATTTT. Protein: CASSITSSTDTQYF.

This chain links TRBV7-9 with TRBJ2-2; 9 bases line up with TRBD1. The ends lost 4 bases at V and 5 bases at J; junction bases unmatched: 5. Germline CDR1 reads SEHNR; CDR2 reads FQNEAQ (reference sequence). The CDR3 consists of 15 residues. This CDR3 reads CASSSGTGRTGELFF. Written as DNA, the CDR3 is TGTGCCAGCAGCTCCGGGACAGGGAGAACCGGGGAGCTGTTTTTT.

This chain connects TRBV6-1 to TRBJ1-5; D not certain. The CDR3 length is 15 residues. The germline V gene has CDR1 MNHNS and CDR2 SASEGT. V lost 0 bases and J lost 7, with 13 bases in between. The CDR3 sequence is CASSEAGSEAQPQHF. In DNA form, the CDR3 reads TGTGCCAGCAGTGAAGCCGGGTCAGAAGCACAGCCCCAGCATTTT.

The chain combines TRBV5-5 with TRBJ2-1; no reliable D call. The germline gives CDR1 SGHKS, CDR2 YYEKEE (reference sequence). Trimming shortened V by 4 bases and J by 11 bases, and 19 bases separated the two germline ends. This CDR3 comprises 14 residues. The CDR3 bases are TGTGCCAGCAGCGCCGACACAGCAAACACCCAGCAGTTCTTC. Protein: CASSADTANTQQFF.

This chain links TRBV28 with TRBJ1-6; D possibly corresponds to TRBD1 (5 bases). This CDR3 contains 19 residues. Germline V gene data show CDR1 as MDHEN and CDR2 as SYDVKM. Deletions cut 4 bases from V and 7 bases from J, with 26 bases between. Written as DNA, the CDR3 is TGTGCCAGCAGTTCCATGGGAGCAGGGTCGCTAGGCGGGAATTCACCCCTCCACTTT. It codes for CASSSMGAGSLGGNSPLHF.

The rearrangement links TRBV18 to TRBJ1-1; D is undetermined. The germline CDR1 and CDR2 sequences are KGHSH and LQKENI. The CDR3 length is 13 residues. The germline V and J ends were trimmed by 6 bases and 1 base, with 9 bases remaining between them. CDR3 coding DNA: TGTGCCAGCTCCCACGGGGAGAACACTGAAGCTTTCTTT. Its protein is CASSHGENTEAFF. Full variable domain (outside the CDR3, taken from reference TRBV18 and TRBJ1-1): NAGVMQNPRHLVRRRGQEARLRCSPMKGHSHVYWYRQLPEEGLKFMVYLQKENIIDESGMPKERFSAEFPKEGPSILRIQQVVRGDSAAYFCASSHGENTEAFFGQGTRLTVV.

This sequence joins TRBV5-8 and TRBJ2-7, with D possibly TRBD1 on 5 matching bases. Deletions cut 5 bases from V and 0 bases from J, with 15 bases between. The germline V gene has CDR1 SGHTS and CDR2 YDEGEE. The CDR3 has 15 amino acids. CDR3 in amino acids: CASSSGHPSSYEQYF. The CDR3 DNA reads TGTGCCAGCAGTTCCGGACATCCGAGCTCCTACGAGCAGTACTTC.

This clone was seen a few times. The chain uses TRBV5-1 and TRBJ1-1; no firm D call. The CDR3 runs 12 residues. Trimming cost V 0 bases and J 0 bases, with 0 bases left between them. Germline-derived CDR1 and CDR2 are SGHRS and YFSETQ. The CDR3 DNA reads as TGCGCCAGCAGCTTGGTGAACACTGAAGCTTTCTTT. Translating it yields CASSLVNTEAFF.

CDR3 DNA: TGTGCCAGCAGCCCCCCCTCCGGGACAGGGAACCAAGAGACCCAGTACTTC. Protein: CASSPPSGTGNQETQYF. This chain links TRBV5-6 with TRBJ2-5; 9 bases match TRBD1. Germline-derived CDR1 and CDR2 are SGHDT and YYEEEE. V dropped 4 bases and J dropped 0; count of bases not matched to a gene: 10. The CDR3 runs 17 residues.

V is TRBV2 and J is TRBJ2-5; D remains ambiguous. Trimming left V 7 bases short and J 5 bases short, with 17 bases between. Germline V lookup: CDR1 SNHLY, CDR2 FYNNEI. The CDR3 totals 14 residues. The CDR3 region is CASTLTPMGETQYF. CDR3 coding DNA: TGTGCCAGCACCCTTACCCCCATGGGGGAGACCCAGTACTTC. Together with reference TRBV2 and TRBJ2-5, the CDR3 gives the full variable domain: EPEVTQTPSHQVTQMGQEVILRCVPISNHLYFYWYRQILGQKVEFLVSFYNNEISEKSEIFDDQFSVERPDGSNFTLKIRSTKLEDSAMYFCASTLTPMGETQYFGPGTRLLVL.

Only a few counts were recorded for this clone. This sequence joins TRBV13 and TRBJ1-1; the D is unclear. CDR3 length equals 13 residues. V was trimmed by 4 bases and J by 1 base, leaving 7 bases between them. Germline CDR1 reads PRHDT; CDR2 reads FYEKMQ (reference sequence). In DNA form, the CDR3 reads TGTGCCAGCAGCTACCGACAGAACACTGAAGCTTTCTTT. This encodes CASSYRQNTEAFF.

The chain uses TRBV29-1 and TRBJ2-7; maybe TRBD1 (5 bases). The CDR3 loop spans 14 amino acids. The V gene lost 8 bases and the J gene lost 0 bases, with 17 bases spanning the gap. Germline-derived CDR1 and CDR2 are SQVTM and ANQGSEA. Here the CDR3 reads CSPRQKCSSYEQYF. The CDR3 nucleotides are TGCAGCCCAAGACAGAAATGTTCCTCCTACGAGCAGTACTTC.

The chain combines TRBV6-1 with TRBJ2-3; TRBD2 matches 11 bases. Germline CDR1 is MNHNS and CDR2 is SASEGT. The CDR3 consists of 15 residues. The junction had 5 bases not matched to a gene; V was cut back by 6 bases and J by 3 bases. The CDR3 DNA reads TGTGCCAGCAGACTGACTAGCGGGGAAACAGATACGCAGTATTTT. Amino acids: CASRLTSGETDTQYF.

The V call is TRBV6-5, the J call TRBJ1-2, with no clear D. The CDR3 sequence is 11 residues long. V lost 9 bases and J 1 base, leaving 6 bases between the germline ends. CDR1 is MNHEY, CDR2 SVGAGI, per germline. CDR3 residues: CASRSNYGYTF. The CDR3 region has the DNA TGTGCCAGTAGGAGTAACTATGGCTACACCTTC.

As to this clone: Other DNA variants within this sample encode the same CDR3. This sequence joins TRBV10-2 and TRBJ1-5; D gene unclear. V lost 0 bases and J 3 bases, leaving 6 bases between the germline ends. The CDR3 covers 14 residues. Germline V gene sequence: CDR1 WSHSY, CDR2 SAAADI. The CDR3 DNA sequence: TGCGCCAGCAGTGAGTCAGGGCTCAATCAGCCCCAGCATTTT. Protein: CASSESGLNQPQHF.

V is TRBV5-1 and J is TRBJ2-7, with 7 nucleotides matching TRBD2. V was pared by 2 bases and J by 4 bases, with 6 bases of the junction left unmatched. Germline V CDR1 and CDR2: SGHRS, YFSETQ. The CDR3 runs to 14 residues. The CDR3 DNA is TGCGCCAGCAGCTTTGGCGGGGGAAGGTACGAGCAGTACTTC. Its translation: CASSFGGGRYEQYF.

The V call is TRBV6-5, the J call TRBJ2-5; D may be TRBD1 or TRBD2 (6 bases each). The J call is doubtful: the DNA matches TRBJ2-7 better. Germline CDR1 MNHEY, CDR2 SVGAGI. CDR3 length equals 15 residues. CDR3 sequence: CASSYSGGLVSEQYF. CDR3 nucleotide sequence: TGTGCCAGCAGTTACTCGGGGGGCCTCGTCTCCGAGCAGTACTTC.

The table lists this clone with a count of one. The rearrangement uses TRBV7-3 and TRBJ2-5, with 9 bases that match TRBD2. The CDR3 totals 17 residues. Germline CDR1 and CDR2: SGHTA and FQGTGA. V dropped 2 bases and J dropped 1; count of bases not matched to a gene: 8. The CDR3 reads CASSLGVSGGPQETQYF. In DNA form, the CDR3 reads TGTGCCAGCAGCTTAGGCGTTAGCGGGGGACCCCAAGAGACCCAGTACTTC. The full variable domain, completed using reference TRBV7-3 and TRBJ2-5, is GAGVSQTPSNKVTEKGKYVELRCDPISGHTALYWYRQSLGQGPEFLIYFQGTGAADDSGLPNDRFFAVRPEGSVSTLKIQRTERGDSAVYLCASSLGVSGGPQETQYFGPGTRLLVL.

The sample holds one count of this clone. CDR3 residues: CASSLGQGDNEKLFF. CDR3 bases: TGTGCCAGCAGCTTAGGACAGGGAGATAATGAAAAACTGTTTTTT. The rearrangement links TRBV7-3 to TRBJ1-4, with 8 positions matching TRBD1. J was trimmed by 4 bases and V by 2 bases; bases with no gene match: 3. The CDR3 totals 15 residues. Germline loops: CDR1 SGHTA, CDR2 FQGTGA.

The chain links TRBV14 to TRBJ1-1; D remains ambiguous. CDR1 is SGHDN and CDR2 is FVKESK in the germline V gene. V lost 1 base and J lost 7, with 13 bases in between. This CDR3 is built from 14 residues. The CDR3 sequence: CASSQVAGRSEAFF. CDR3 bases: TGTGCCAGCAGCCAAGTAGCAGGAAGGAGTGAAGCTTTCTTT. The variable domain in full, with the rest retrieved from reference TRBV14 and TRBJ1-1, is EAGVTQFPSHSVIEKGQTVTLRCDPISGHDNLYWYRRVMGKEIKFLLHFVKESKQDESGMPNNRFLAERTGGTYSTLKVQPAELEDSGVYFCASSQVAGRSEAFFGQGTRLTVV.